This TCR beta chain originates from a study of response to subunit inactivated influenza vaccine listed by TCRdb under 2018. As for the study more broadly: The study used deep quantitative T cell receptor repertoire profiling to track responses to a trivalent subunit inactivated influenza vaccine.

General study outcomes and caveats: It was suggested by the authors that each seasonal influenza vaccination may recruit only a limited number of new T cells.

According to the germline V gene, CDR1 reads SGDLS and CDR2 reads YYNGEE. V is reduced by 0 bases and J by 0 bases, leaving a spacing of 13 bases between them. Inclusive of the bounding cysteine and phenylalanine, the CDR3 is 16 residues long. The entry retains the CDR3 DNA only, 48 bases that are in frame from base 1. The library was built by means of RT-PCR. Sequenced on an Illumina HiSeq 2500. TCRdb applied fastp at Q25 and MiXCR to the public reads, then kept only in-frame beta chains. Identical CDR3 protein sequences are pooled into one entry, listed with their most common genes and DNA. The sample contains 450,000 to 550,000 distinct CDR3 sequences, about 25% of them found a single time. Over 1.5% of the sample is held by the ten biggest clonotypes. On this clonotype itself: Its recognized antigen is unknown. Base qualities are not at hand, and no much larger clone is one base apart.

The TCR comes from a man between 50 and 59 years old who received an inactivated influenza vaccine. Donor details come from another sample of the same person, matched by shared clones. Here the sequenced sample was CD4+ T cells sorted from PBMCs, taken 4 to 6 days after vaccination. The sequence links TRBV9 to TRBJ2-7; perhaps TRBD2 is the D gene, with 6 bases matching. The nucleotide sequence is given as TGTGCCAGCAGCGTAGGGGTGGCGGGAAGCTCCTACGAGCAGTACTTC. This sequence encodes CASSVGVAGSSYEQYF.